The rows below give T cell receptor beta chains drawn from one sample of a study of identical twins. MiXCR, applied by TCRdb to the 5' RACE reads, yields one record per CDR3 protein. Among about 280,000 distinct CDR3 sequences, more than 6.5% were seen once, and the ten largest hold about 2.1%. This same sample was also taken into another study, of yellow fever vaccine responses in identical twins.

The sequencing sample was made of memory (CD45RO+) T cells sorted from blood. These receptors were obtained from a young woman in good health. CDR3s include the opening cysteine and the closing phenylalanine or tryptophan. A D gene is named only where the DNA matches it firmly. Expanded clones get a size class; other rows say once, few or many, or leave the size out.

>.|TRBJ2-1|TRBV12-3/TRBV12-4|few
TGTGCCTTCAGTACACGACCCCAATTAACGGCGACCTCCTACAATGAGCAGTTCTTC
CAFSTRPQLTATSYNEQFF
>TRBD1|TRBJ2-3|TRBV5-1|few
TGCGCCAGCAGCTTAGCACCAGGGACAGGGGGAAGGGCAGATACGCAGTATTTT
CASSLAPGTGGRADTQYF
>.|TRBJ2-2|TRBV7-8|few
TGTGCCAGCAGCTTAGTGTCTTGGCTGAACACCGGGGAGCTGTTTTTT
CASSLVSWLNTGELFF
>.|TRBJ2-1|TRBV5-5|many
TGTGCCAGCAGCTTTGGATTAGCCCCGAGCTACAATGAGCAGTTCTTC
CASSFGLAPSYNEQFF
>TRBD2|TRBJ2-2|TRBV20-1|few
TGCAGTGCTAGAGATCAGCTAGCGGGCACCGGGGAGCTGTTTTTT
CSARDQLAGTGELFF
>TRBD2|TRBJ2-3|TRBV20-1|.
TGCAGTGCTAGTGATCGGGGGGTCACAACAGATACGCAGTATTTT
CSASDRGVTTDTQYF
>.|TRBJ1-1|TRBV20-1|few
TGCAGTGCTAAGGGGGGAAGATTCACTGAAGCTTTCTTT
CSAKGGRFTEAFF
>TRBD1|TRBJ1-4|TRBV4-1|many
TGCGCCAGCAGCCAGGCCGCGGGACAGGGTTTACGAATGTTTTTT
CASSQAAGQGLRMFF
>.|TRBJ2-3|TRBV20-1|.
TGCAGTGCTAGAGGACCCCGGATTAGTGAAGGCACAGATACGCAGTATTTT
CSARGPRISEGTDTQYF
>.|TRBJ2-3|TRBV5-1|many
TGCGCCAGCAGCCCCGGTGGGGGAGTAGGCACAGATACGCAGTATTTT
CASSPGGGVGTDTQYF
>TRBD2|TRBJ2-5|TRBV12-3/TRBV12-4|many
TGTGCCAGCAGTTCCAGTCTAGCGGGGAACCAAGAGACCCAGTACTTC
CASSSSLAGNQETQYF
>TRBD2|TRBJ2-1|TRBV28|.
TGTGCCAGCAGCCCCTCCCGGACTAGCGGGAGTTGGAATGAGCAGTTCTTC
CASSPSRTSGSWNEQFF
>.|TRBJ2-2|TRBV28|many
TGTGCCAGCAGTTTGGTTGATTACACCGGGGAGCTGTTTTTT
CASSLVDYTGELFF
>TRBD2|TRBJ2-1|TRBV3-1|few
TGTGCCAGCAGCCTAATAGCGGGAGGGAGCAATGAGCAGTTCTTC
CASSLIAGGSNEQFF
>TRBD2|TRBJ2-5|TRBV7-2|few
TGTGCCAGCAGCTTAGCTACTAGCGGCCTTCGGGAGACCCAGTACTTC
CASSLATSGLRETQYF
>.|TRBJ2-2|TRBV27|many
TGTGCCAGCAGTGGAGACACAAGTCCGAACACCGGGGAGCTGTTTTTT
CASSGDTSPNTGELFF
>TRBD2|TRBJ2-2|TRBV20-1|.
TGCAGTGCTAGGGGACTAGCGGGAGCATTGACCGGGGAGCTGTTTTTT
CSARGLAGALTGELFF
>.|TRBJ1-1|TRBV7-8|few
TGTGCCAGCAGCTTTGCGGTCCCCACTGAAGCTTTCTTT
CASSFAVPTEAFF
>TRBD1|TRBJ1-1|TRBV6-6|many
TGTGCCAGCAGTGACAGGGTTAATGAAGCTTTCTTT
CASSDRVNEAFF
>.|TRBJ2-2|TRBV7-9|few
TGTGCCAGCAGCCCCCGGGAGTTTTATAACACCGGGGAGCTGTTTTTT
CASSPREFYNTGELFF
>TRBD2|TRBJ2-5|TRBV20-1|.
TGCAGTGCTAGAGACTCCGGAACGGGGACTAGCGGGGGGACCCAGTACTTC
CSARDSGTGTSGGTQYF
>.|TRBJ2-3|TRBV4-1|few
TGCGCCAGCAGCCAAAAACGGGGGCCTAACACAGATACGCAGTATTTT
CASSQKRGPNTDTQYF